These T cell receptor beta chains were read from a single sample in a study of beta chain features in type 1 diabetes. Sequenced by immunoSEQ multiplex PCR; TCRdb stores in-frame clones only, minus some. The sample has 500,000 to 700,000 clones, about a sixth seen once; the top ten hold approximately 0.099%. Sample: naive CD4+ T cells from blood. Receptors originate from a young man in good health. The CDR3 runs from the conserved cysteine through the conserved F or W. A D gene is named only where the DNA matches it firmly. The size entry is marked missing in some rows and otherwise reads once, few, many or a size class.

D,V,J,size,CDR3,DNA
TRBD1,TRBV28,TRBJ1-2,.,CASSTTGGTHYGYTF,TGTGCCAGCAGTACCACAGGGGGCACCCACTATGGCTACACCTTC
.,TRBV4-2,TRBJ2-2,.,CASSQVGNTGELFF,TGTGCCAGCAGCCAAGTGGGGAACACCGGGGAGCTGTTTTTT
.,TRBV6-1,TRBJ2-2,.,CASRKGIGELFF,TGTGCCAGCAGGAAAGGGATCGGGGAGCTGTTTTTT
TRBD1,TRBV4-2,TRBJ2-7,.,CASSHAGTEAYEQYF,TGTGCCAGCAGCCATGCCGGGACAGAAGCCTACGAGCAGTACTTC
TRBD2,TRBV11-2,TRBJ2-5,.,CASSLVGVAGEETQYF,TGTGCCAGCAGCTTAGTCGGTGTAGCGGGGGAAGAGACCCAGTACTTC
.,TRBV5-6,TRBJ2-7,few,CASSLWKLYEQYF,TGTGCCAGCAGCTTGTGGAAACTCTACGAGCAGTACTTC
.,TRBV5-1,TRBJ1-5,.,CASSPDVSNQPQHF,TGCGCCAGCAGCCCTGACGTGAGCAATCAGCCCCAGCATTTT
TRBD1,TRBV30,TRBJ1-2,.,CAWSVSPRQGNYGYTF,TGTGCCTGGAGTGTATCTCCCCGACAGGGGAACTATGGCTACACCTTC
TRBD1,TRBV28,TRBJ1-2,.,CASIGQGAGHNYGYTF,TGTGCCAGCATCGGCCAGGGGGCGGGACATAACTATGGCTACACCTTC
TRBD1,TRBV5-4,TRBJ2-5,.,CASSGGQGAGSTQYF,TGTGCCAGCAGCGGCGGACAGGGTGCAGGGTCGACCCAGTACTTC
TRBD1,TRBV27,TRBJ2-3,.,CASSFWDRGSDTQYF,TGTGCCAGCAGTTTCTGGGACAGGGGGAGTGATACGCAGTATTTT
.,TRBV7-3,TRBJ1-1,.,CASSLQGAGLNTEAFF,TGTGCCAGCAGCTTACAGGGTGCGGGCTTGAACACTGAAGCTTTCTTT
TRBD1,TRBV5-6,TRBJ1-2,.,CASSLAGTGGAFGYGYTF,TGTGCCAGCAGCTTGGCCGGGACAGGGGGCGCTTTTGGCTATGGCTACACCTTC
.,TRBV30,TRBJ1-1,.,CAWSPASLNTEAFF,TGTGCCTGGAGTCCTGCCAGCTTAAACACTGAAGCTTTCTTT
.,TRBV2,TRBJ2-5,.,CASSVGTRRGETQYF,TGTGCCAGCAGTGTGGGCACGCGGCGGGGAGAGACCCAGTACTTC
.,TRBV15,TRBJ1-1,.,CATRNRGVNTEAFF,TGTGCCACCAGGAATAGGGGAGTCAACACTGAAGCTTTCTTT
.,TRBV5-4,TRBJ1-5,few,CASSKDSSNQPQHF,TGTGCCAGCAGCAAGGACAGCAGCAATCAGCCCCAGCATTTT
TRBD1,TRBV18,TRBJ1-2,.,CASSPPGTGIVGYTF,TGTGCCAGCTCACCACCCGGGACAGGGATTGTTGGCTACACCTTC
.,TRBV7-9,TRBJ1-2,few,CASSLSTLAGYTF,TGTGCCAGCAGCTTAAGCACATTGGCTGGCTACACCTTC
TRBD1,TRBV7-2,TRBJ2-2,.,CASSTRQGRTGELFF,TGTGCCAGCAGCACTAGACAGGGGCGTACCGGGGAGCTGTTTTTT
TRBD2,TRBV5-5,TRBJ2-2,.,CASSITSENTGELFF,TGTGCCAGCAGTATTACTAGCGAGAACACCGGGGAGCTGTTTTTT
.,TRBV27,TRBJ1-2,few,CASSFRGANYGYTF,TGTGCCAGCAGTTTCAGGGGTGCTAACTATGGCTACACCTTC
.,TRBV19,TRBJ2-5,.,CASRRVVSETQYF,TGTGCCAGCCGTCGAGTGGTCTCGGAGACCCAGTACTTC
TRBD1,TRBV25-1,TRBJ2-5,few,CASSDPRTGPETQYF,TGTGCCAGCAGTGATCCGAGGACAGGGCCAGAGACCCAGTACTTC
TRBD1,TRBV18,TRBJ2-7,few,CASSPSTGAIYEQYF,TGTGCCAGCTCACCTTCGACAGGGGCTATCTACGAGCAGTACTTC
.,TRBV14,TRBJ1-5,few,CASSPSLNQPQHF,TGTGCCAGCAGCCCCTCTCTTAATCAGCCCCAGCATTTT
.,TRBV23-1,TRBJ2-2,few,CASSHTGRRTGELFF,TGCGCCAGCAGCCACACAGGGAGGCGCACCGGGGAGCTGTTTTTT
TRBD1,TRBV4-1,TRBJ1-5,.,CASSHRSPRDRDLNQPQHF,TGCGCCAGCAGCCACCGGTCCCCCCGGGACAGGGACCTTAATCAGCCCCAGCATTTT
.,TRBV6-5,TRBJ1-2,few,CASSYTPGYGYTF,TGTGCCAGCAGTTACACGCCAGGCTATGGCTACACCTTC
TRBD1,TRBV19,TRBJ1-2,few,CASTRQGVDYGYTF,TGTGCCAGTACCAGACAGGGTGTCGACTATGGCTACACCTTC
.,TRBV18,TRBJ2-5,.,CASSTMGQETQYF,TGTGCCAGCTCAACGATGGGTCAAGAGACCCAGTACTTC
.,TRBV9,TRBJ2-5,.,CASSVWPGRETQYF,TGTGCCAGCAGCGTTTGGCCGGGTCGGGAGACCCAGTACTTC
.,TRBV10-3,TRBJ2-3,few,CAISESRQADTQYF,TGTGCCATCAGTGAGTCACGGCAAGCAGATACGCAGTATTTT
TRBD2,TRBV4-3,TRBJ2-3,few,CASSPRGATDTQYF,TGCGCCAGCAGCCCGCGGGGGGCGACAGATACGCAGTATTTT
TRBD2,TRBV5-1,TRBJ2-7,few,CASRTSGSYEQYF,TGCGCCAGCAGGACTAGCGGGTCCTACGAGCAGTACTTC
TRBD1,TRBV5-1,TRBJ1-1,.,CASSSGTGDTEAFF,TGCGCCAGCAGCTCCGGGACAGGGGACACTGAAGCTTTCTTT
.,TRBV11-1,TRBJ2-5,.,CASARGGNQETQYF,TGTGCCAGCGCCCGCGGGGGCAACCAAGAGACCCAGTACTTC
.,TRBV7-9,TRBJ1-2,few,CASSLGAGAYGYTF,TGTGCCAGCAGCTTAGGGGCAGGGGCCTATGGCTACACCTTC
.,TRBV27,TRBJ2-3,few,CASSFGQNWDTQYF,TGTGCCAGCAGTTTCGGGCAGAATTGGGATACGCAGTATTTT
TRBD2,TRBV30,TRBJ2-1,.,CAWSVLGRGADNEQFF,TGTGCCTGGAGTGTTTTGGGGCGGGGGGCCGACAATGAGCAGTTCTTC
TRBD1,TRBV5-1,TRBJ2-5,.,CASSEAGQGRETQYF,TGCGCCAGCAGTGAGGCCGGACAGGGGCGAGAGACCCAGTACTTC
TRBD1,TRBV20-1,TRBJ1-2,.,CGGQGNGYTF,TGCGGGGGACAGGGAAATGGCTACACCTTC
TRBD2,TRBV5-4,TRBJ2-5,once,CASSLGAGGEETQYF,TGTGCCAGCAGCTTGGGAGCGGGGGGCGAAGAGACCCAGTACTTC
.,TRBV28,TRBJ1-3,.,CASRESSGNTIYF,TGTGCCAGCAGAGAGAGCTCTGGAAACACCATATATTTT
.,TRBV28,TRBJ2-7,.,CASRAVGYEQYF,TGTGCCAGCAGGGCCGTAGGCTACGAGCAGTACTTC
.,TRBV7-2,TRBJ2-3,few,CASSLTPAVTDTQYF,TGTGCCAGCAGCTTGACACCGGCGGTCACAGATACGCAGTATTTT